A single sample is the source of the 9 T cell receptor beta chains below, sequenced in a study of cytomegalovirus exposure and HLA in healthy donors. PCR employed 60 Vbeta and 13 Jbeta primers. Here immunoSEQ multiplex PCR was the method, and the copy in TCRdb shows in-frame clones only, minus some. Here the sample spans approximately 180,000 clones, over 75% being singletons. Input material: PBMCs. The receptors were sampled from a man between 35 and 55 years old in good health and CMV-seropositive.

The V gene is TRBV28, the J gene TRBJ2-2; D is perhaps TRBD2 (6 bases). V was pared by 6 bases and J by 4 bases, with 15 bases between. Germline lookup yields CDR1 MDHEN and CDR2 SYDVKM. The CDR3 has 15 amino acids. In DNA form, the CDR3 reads TGTGCCAGCAGCCCCGGGAGCGGACCCACCGGGGAGCTGTTTTTT. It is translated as CASSPGSGPTGELFF.

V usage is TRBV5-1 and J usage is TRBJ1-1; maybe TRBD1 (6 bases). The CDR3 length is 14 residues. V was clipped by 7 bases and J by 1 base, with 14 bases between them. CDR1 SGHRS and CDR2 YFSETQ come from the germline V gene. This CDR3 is CASRGGGGNTEAFF. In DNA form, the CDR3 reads TGCGCCAGCCGAGGGGGGGGCGGGAACACTGAAGCTTTCTTT.

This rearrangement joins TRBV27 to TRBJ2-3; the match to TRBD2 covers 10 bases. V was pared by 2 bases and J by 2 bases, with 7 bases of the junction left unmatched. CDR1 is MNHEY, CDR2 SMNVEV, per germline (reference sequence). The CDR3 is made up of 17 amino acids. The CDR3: CASSLERTSGSTDTQYF. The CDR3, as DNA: TGTGCCAGCAGTTTAGAACGGACTAGCGGATCCACAGATACGCAGTATTTT.

CDR3 region: CASSLRGRTSGAYEQYF. The DNA of the CDR3 is TGTGCCAGCAGCTTAAGGGGGCGGACTAGCGGGGCCTACGAGCAGTACTTC. The chain has TRBV7-4 and TRBJ2-7, with 12 nucleotides matching TRBD2. Germline-derived CDR1 and CDR2 are SGHVT and SQSDAQ. The V segment lost 2 bases and the J segment 2 bases; nucleotides outside the gene matches: 7. The CDR3 has 17 residues.

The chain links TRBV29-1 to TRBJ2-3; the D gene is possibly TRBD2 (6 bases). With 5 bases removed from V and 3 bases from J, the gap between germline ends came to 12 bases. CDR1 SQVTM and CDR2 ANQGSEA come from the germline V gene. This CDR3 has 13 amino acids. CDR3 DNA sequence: TGCAGCGTTCCCATCGGGGGAACAGATACGCAGTATTTT. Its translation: CSVPIGGTDTQYF.

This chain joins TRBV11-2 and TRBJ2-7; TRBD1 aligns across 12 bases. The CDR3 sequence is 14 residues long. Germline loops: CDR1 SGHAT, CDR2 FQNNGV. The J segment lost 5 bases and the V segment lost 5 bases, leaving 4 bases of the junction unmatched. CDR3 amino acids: CASSLGTGGDEQYF. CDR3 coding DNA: TGTGCCAGCAGCCTAGGGACAGGGGGCGACGAGCAGTACTTC.

The CDR3 DNA reads TGTGCCAGAAGCGGGTCAGGGGGCTCCTATAGCAATCAGCCCCAGCATTTT. Translating gives CARSGSGGSYSNQPQHF. The chain has TRBV5-3 and TRBJ1-5, with 8 bases aligning to TRBD1. TRBV5-3 is treated as an ORF (open reading frame) with a function not yet certain. V lost 4 bases, J lost 0 bases, and 9 bases stayed unmatched. The CDR3 consists of 17 residues.

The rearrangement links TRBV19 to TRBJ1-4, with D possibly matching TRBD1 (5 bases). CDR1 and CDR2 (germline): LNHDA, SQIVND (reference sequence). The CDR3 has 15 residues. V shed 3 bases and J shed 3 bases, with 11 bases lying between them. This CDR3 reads CASSIRGGANEKLFF. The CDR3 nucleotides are TGTGCCAGTAGTATTCGGGGGGGAGCTAATGAAAAACTGTTTTTT.

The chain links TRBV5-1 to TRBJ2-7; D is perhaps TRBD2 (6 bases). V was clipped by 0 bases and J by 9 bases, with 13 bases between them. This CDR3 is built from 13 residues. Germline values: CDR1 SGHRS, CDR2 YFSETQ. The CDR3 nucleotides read TGCGCCAGCAGCTTGGGGGGCGGAGGGGTGCAGTACTTC. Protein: CASSLGGGGVQYF.